This TCR beta chain was observed in a study of blood T cell repertoires in COVID-19. Background on the study: In each case, the material was cDNA or gDNA derived from T cells, B-cell-depleted T cells, or PBMCs.

The length of the CDR3 is 15 residues. Germline CDR1 reads MDHEN; CDR2 reads SYDVKM. Trimming removed 7 bases from V and 7 bases from J; junction bases left unmatched: 7. Clones were read by immunoSEQ multiplex PCR, and TCRdb kept only the in-frame ones, dropping some. The sample records some 320,000 clones, around 87% being singletons. The TCR sequence derives from a woman between 45 and 60 years old who had recovered from COVID-19. V usage is TRBV28 and J usage is TRBJ2-1, with TRBD2 identical over 13 bases. Sequencing input: peripheral blood. DNA for the CDR3: TGTGCCAGCAAACCAAGGACTAGCGGGAGTAATGAGCAGTTCTTC. It specifies CASKPRTSGSNEQFF.